This T cell receptor (beta chain) was obtained from a study of blood T cell repertoires in COVID-19. Study-wide context: Sites in the United States, Italy and Spain provided acute and convalescent COVID-19 samples. T cells, B-cell-depleted T cells, or PBMCs supplied cDNA or gDNA.

Authors' analysis steps: Reference gene primer amplification gave nucleated cell count estimates. Libraries were prepared by immunoSEQ multiplex PCR; TCRdb keeps only in-frame clonotypes and omits some of them. V, J and clone size are taken as reported in that table, and D and trimming were inferred from the DNA itself. The table records tens of thousands of clones, around 88% of them present only once. Sequencing used peripheral blood. This clonotype was sampled from a woman of 80 years or more with active or convalescent COVID-19.

CDR3 sequence (DNA): TGCGCCAGCAGCACCGGACAGACGGCTAACTATGGCTACACCTTC. Translating gives CASSTGQTANYGYTF. The chain uses TRBV5-1 and TRBJ1-2, with D perhaps matching TRBD1 (6 bases). The CDR3 is 15 amino acids. The V end lost 4 bases, the J end lost 0 bases, and 13 bases lay between the germline ends. Germline CDR1 reads SGHRS; CDR2 reads YFSETQ.